The present T cell receptor beta chain was sequenced within a study of T cell changes during pregnancy in multiple sclerosis. Germline trimming cut 6 bases from V and 6 bases from J; bases unmatched to any gene: 7. Germline-derived CDR1 and CDR2 are MNHEY and SVGAGI. The CDR3 spans 13 residues. Using immunoSEQ multiplex PCR, the repertoire was profiled, and TCRdb retains in-frame clones only, with some absent. The sample consists of approximately 61,000 clones, over 75% of them appearing once. Only a few counts were recorded for this clone. The receptor was derived from a female donor with multiple sclerosis, enrolled in a pregnancy study. V is TRBV6-5 and J is TRBJ2-7, with TRBD2 matching 8 bases. This material consisted of peripheral blood, taken in the first trimester of pregnancy. The CDR3 spells CASRGTRQGEQYF. CDR3 sequence (DNA): TGTGCCAGCAGGGGGACTAGGCAGGGCGAGCAGTACTTC.